The TCR beta chain described here comes from a study of beta chain features in type 1 diabetes. As regards this clone: Its antigen is not known.

Expressed TCRB transcripts were sequenced, since all the RNA that had been isolated was reverse transcribed. For naive, central memory and regulatory T cell samples, reads averaged around 3.8 million. TCRdb keeps only in-frame clones here, not all; method: immunoSEQ multiplex PCR. The sample holds 600,000 or so clones; around 11% are singletons and the top ten take more than 0.095%. Study results and caveats: Moderate but significant shortening of TCRB CDR3s was recorded in all four CD4+ subsets from Type 1 diabetes patients.

The germline gives CDR1 LNHNV, CDR2 YYDKDF (reference sequence). V lost 4 bases, J lost 2 bases, and 9 bases stayed unmatched. The CDR3 length is 17 residues. The clonotype was recovered from a man aged 25-45 years with type 1 diabetes. The specimen sequenced was naive CD4+ T cells from blood. V is TRBV15 and J is TRBJ1-5; 9 bases agree with TRBD1. CDR3 sequence reads: CATSTSPGQGGNQPQHF. The CDR3 DNA reads as TGTGCCACCAGCACTAGTCCGGGACAGGGTGGCAATCAGCCCCAGCATTTT.